The clone carrying this T cell receptor (beta chain) was counted only a few times. What it binds is not known. This record comes from a study of T-cell memory formation after mild COVID-19. Study-level information: The two donors had largely donor-specific TCR clusters.

Germline V gene data show CDR1 as MNHEY and CDR2 as SVGAGI. V gave up 5 bases and J gave up 6 bases; unmatched junction bases: 17. There are 18 residues in the CDR3. Constant-segment primers and 5'RACE yielded cDNA libraries for TCR alpha and TCR beta, each carrying sample barcodes and UMIs. One entry per CDR3 protein, called by TCRdb with MiXCR from the 5' RACE reads. The profile shows around 200,000 distinct CDR3 sequences, about 10% of them singletons. Findings and limits, study-wide: Second-wave clones peaking on day 37 lacked confirmed SARS-CoV-2 specificity.

The chain employs TRBV6-5 and TRBJ2-2; 8 positions agree with TRBD1. This TCR came from a man between 18 and 35 years old who had mild COVID-19 (a few samples of this study predate the infection). Cell type and time point are not known. The sequenced material came from PBMCs or a T cell subset sorted from them (not recorded which). The CDR3 reads CASSPTTGDPRGAGELFF. The DNA of the CDR3 is TGTGCCAGCAGTCCCACGACAGGGGATCCACGTGGAGCCGGGGAGCTGTTTTTT.